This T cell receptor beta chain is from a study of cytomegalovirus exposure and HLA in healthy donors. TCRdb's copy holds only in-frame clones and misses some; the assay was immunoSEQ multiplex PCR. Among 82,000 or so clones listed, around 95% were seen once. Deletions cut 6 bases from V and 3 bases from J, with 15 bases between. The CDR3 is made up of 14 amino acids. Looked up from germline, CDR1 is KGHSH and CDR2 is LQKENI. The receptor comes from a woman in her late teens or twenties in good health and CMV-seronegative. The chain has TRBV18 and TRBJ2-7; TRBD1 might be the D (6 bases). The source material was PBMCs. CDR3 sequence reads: CASSDRTVSYEQYF. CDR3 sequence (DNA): TGTGCCAGCTCTGACCGGACAGTGAGCTACGAGCAGTACTTC.